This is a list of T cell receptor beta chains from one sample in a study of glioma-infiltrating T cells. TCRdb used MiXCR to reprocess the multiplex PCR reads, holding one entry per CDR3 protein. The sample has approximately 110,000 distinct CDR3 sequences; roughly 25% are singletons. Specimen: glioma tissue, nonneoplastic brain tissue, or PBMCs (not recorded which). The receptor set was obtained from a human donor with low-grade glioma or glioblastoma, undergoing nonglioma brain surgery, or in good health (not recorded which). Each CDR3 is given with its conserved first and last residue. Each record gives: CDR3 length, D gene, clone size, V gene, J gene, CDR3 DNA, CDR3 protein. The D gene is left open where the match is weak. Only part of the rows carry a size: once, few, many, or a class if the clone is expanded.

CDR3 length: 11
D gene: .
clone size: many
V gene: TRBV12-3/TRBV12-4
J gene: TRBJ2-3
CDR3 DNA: TGTGCCAGCAGTTTGCTAGATACGCAGTATTTT
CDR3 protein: CASSLLDTQYF

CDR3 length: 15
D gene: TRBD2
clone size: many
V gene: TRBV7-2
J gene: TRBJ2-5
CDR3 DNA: TGTGCCAGCAGCGTGGGACTAGCGGGAGTAGTGACCCAGTACTTC
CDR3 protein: CASSVGLAGVVTQYF

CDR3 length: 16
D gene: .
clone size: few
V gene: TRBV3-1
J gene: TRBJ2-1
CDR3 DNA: TGTGCCAGCAGCCAGCCCTTCCGGGACCCCACAGGAGAGCAGTTCTTC
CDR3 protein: CASSQPFRDPTGEQFF

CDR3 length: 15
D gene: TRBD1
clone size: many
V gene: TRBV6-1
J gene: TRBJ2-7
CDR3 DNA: TGTGCCAGCCTTCTCTTTGGACAGGGACGATACGAGCAGTACTTC
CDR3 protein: CASLLFGQGRYEQYF

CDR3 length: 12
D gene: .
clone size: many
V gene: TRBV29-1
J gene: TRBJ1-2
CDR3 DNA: TGCAGCGTTGAAGATCTTAGCTATGGCTACACCTTC
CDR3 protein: CSVEDLSYGYTF

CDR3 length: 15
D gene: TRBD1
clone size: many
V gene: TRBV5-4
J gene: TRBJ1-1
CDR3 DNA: TGTGCCAGCAGCTTACGACAGGGCCTGAACACTGAAGCTTTCTTT
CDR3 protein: CASSLRQGLNTEAFF

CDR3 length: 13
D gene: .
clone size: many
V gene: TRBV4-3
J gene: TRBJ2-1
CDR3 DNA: TGCGCCAGCAGCCACCCCCGCTACAATGAGCAGTTCTTC
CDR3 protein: CASSHPRYNEQFF

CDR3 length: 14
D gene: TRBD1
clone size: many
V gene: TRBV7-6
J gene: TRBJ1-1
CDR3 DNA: TGTGCCAGCAGTCCAGAGACAGGGAGCCTTGAAGCTTTCTTT
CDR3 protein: CASSPETGSLEAFF

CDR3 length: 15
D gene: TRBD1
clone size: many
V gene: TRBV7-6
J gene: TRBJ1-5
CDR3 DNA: TGTGCCAGCAGCCCGGGACAGGGTGGCAATCAGCCCCAGCATTTT
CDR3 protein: CASSPGQGGNQPQHF

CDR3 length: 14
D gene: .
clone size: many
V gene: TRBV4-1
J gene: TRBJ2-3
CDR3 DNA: TGCGCCAGCAGCCAATCGACTCTTACAGATACGCAGTATTTT
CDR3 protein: CASSQSTLTDTQYF

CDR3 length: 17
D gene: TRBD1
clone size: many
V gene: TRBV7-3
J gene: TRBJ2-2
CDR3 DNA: TGTGCCAGCAGCCCGACCTCAGACAGGGGGTATGCCGGGGAGCTGTTTTTT
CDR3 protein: CASSPTSDRGYAGELFF

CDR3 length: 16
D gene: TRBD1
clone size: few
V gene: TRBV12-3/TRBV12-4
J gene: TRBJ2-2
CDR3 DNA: TGTGCCAGCAGTCCTCCGGGACAGGGCATCACCGGGGAGCTGTTTTTT
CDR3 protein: CASSPPGQGITGELFF

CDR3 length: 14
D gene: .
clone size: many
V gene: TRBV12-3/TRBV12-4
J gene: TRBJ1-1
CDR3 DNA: TGTGCCAGCAGTTTACGGGAAGGAGGCACTGAAGCTTTCTTT
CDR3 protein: CASSLREGGTEAFF

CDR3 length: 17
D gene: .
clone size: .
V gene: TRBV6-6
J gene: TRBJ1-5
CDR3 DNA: TGTGCCAGCAGTTGCGGGACCAACCCCTGGAGCAATCAGCCCCAGCATTTT
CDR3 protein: CASSCGTNPWSNQPQHF

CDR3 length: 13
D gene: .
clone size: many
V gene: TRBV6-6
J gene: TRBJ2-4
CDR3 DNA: TGTGCCAGCAGTTACCCGGCAGAAAACATTCAGTACTTC
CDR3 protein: CASSYPAENIQYF

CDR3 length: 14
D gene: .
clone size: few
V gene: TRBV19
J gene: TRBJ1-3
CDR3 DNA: TGTGCCAGTAGTGCCGAAGTGGGCGGAAACACCATATATTTT
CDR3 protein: CASSAEVGGNTIYF

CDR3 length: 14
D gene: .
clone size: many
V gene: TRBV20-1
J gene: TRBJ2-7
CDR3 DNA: TGCAGCGCCATATTCAGGGGAGGGACCTACGAGCAGTACTTC
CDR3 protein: CSAIFRGGTYEQYF

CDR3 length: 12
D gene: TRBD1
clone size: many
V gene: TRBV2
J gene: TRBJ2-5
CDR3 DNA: TGTGCCAGCATTGACAGGGTGGAGACCCAGTACTTC
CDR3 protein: CASIDRVETQYF

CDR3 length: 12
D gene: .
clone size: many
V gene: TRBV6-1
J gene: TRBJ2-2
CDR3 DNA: TGTGCCAGCACCCTTGGCCCCGGGGAGCTGTTTTTT
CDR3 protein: CASTLGPGELFF

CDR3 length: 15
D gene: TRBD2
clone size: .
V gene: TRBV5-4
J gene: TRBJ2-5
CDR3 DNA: TGTGCCAGCAGCTTGATGGCTAGCGGCACAGAGACCCAGTACTTC
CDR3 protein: CASSLMASGTETQYF

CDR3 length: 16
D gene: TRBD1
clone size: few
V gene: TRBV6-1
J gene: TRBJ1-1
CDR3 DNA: TGTGCCAGCAGTTGGAGTTGGACAGGGGCGGACACTGAAGCTTTCTTT
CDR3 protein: CASSWSWTGADTEAFF

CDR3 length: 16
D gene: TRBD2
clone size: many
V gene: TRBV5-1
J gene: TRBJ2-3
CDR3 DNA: TGCGCCAGCAGCTTGTATATAGCGGGAGCCACAGATACGCAGTATTTT
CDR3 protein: CASSLYIAGATDTQYF

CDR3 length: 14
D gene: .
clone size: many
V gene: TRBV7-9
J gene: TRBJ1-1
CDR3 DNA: TGTGCCAGCAGCTTTACAGGGATTAGGACTGAAGCTTTCTTT
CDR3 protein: CASSFTGIRTEAFF

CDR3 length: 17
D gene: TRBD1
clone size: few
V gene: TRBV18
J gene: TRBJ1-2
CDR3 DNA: TGTGCCAGCTCACCGACCGGGACAGGGTCTGTCGCCTATGGCTACACCTTC
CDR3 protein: CASSPTGTGSVAYGYTF

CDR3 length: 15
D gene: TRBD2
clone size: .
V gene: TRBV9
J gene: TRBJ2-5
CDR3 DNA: TGTGCCAGCAGCCCTACTAGCGGGCAGGCAGAGACCCAGTACTTC
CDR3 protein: CASSPTSGQAETQYF

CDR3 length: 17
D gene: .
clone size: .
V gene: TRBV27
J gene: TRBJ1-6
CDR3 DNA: TGTGCCAGCAGTTTAGCGGCAGGCAAATCTGATAATTCACCACTCAACTTT
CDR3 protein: CASSLAAGKSDNSPLNF

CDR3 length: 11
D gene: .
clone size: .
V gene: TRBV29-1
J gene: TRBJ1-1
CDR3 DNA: TGTAGCGTTTTAACGAACACTGAAGCTTTCTTT
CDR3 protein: CSVLTNTEAFF

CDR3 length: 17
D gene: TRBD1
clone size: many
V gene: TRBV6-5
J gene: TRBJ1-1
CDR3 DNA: TGTGCCAGCAGCCGACCTCCGGGACAGGGGATTTCAACTGAAGCTTTCTTT
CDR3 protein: CASSRPPGQGISTEAFF

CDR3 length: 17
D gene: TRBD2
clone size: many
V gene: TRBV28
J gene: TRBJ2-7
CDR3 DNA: TGTGCCAGCAGTTCCTTGATTAGACTAGCGGGAGTACCCGAGCAGTACTTC
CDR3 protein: CASSSLIRLAGVPEQYF

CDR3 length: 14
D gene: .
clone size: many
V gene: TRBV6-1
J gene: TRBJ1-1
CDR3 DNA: TGTGCCAGCAGTGAAGACAGCATGAACACTGAAGCTTTCTTT
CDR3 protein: CASSEDSMNTEAFF

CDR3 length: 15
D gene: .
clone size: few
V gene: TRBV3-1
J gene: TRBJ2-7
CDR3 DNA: TGTGCCAGCAGCCGCGCGGAGCTTGCCCCGTACGAGCAGTACTTC
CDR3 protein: CASSRAELAPYEQYF

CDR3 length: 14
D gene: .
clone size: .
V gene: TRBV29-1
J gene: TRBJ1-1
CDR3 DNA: TGCAGCGTTAAAGGGGTAGGGTCGGAGAGTGAGGCTTTCTTT
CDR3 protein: CSVKGVGSESEAFF

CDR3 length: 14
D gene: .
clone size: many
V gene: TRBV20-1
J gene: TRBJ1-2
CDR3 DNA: TGCAGTGCTACTCCAGGACTTACTAACTATGGCTACACCTTC
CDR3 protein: CSATPGLTNYGYTF

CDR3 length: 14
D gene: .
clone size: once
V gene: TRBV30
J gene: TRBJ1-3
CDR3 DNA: TGTGCCTGGAGTGTCAATCTCGGTGGAAACACCATATATTTT
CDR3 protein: CAWSVNLGGNTIYF

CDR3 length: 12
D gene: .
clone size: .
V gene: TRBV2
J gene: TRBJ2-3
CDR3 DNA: TGTGCCAGCTGCCCAGGGAGGGATACGCAGTATTTT
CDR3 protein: CASCPGRDTQYF

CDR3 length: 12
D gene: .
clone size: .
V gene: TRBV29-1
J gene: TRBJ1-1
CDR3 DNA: TGCAGCGTTGAGCGGGGGCCCACTGAAGCTTTCTTT
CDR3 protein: CSVERGPTEAFF

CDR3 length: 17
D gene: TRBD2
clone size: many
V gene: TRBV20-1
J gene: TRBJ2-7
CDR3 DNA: TGCAGTGCTAGAGATTCCCTAGCGGGGGGGTCAGGCTACGAGCAGTACTTC
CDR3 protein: CSARDSLAGGSGYEQYF

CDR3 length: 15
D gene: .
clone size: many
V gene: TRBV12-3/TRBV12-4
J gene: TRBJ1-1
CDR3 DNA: TGTGCCAGCAGGGGGGCTTTGACAGGAGGCACTGAAGCTTTCTTT
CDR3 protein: CASRGALTGGTEAFF

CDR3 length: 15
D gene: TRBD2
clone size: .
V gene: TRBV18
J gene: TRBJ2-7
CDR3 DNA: TGTGCCAGCTCACTCCGGACTAGTTGGTTTTACGAGCAGTACTTC
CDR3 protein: CASSLRTSWFYEQYF

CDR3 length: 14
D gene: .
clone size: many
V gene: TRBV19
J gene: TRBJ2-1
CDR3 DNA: TGTGCCAGTAGTATAAGGGTGCGAAACAATGAGCAGTTCTTC
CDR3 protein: CASSIRVRNNEQFF

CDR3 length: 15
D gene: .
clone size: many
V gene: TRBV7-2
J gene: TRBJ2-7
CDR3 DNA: TGTGCCAGCAGCTTTGGGGAGCAGCCTTCCTACGAGCAGTACTTC
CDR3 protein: CASSFGEQPSYEQYF

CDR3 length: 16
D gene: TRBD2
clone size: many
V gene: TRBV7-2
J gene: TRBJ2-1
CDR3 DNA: TGTGCCAGCAGCTTGACTAGCGGGAGGTCCGGCAATGAGCAGTTCTTC
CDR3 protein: CASSLTSGRSGNEQFF

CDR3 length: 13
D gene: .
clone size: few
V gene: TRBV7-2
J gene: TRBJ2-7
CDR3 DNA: TGTGCCAGCCGCTTAGTAGGGGAGAGCGAGCAGTACTTC
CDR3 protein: CASRLVGESEQYF

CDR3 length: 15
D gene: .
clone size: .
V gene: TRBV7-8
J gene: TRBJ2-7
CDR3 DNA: TGTGCCAGCAGCTTACTACTAGAGAGGGCCTACGAGCAGTACTTC
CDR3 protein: CASSLLLERAYEQYF

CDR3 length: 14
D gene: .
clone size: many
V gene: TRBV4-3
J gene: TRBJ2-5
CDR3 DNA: TGCGCCAGCAGCCAAGATCTGGGGACAGAGACCCAGTACTTC
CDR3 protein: CASSQDLGTETQYF

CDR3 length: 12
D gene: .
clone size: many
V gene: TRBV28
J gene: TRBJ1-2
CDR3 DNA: TGTGCCAGCAGTTACAGTAACTATGGCTACACCTTC
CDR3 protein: CASSYSNYGYTF

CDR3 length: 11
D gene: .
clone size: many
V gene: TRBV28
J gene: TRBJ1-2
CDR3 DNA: TGTGCCAGCAGAACAGGGAAGGGCTACACCTTC
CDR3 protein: CASRTGKGYTF

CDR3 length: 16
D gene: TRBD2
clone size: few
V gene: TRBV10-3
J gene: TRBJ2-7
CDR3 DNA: TGTGCCATCACGACTAGCGGAGGTATAAGAACGTACGAGCAGTACTTC
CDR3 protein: CAITTSGGIRTYEQYF

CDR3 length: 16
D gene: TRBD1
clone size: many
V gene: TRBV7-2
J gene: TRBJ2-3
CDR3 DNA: TGTGCCAGCAGCTTTCCGACAGGGGGCGGTTCAGATACGCAGTATTTT
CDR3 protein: CASSFPTGGGSDTQYF

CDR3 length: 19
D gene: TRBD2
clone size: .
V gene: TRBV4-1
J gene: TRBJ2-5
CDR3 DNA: TGCGCCAGCAGCCAAGCCTCTGGGGGACTAGCGGGAGTTCGAGAGACCCAGTACTTC
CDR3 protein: CASSQASGGLAGVRETQYF

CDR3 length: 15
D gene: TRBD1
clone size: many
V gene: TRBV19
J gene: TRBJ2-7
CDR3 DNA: TGTGCCAGTAGTGTGGGACAGGTCCGAATTTACGAGCAGTACTTC
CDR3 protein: CASSVGQVRIYEQYF

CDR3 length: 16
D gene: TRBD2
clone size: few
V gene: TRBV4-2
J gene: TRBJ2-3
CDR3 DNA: TGTGCCAGCAGCCAGGTCAGCGGGAATCCCACAGATACGCAGTATTTT
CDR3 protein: CASSQVSGNPTDTQYF

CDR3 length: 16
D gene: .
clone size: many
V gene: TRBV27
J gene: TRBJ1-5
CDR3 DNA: TGTGCCAGCAGTTTGGCAGGGCCTCGATTTAATCAGCCCCAGCATTTT
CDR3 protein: CASSLAGPRFNQPQHF

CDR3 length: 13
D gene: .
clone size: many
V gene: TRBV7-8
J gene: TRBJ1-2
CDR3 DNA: TGTGCCAGCAGCCCCGGACAGACGGGTGGCTACACCTTC
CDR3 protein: CASSPGQTGGYTF